Following are 26 T cell receptor beta chains from one sample sequenced in a study of long-term antiretroviral therapy in people with HIV (dated by TCRdb to the early 2020s). The immunoSEQ hsTCRB v3.0 assay was used at survey level resolution to sequence the TRB variable region. Drawn from immuneACCESS, this table holds only the in-frame rearrangements with V and J called that TCRdb kept. Clones are partly lost; checked studies trace under half to an unresolved V gene and leave the rest unexplained. The sample has about 36,000 clones on record, 80% of them singletons. In total, the top ten clones hold less than 6% of the sample. The material was unsorted PBMCs, obtained 3.4 years after starting antiretroviral therapy. These receptor sequences come from a man younger than 45 with HIV.

This chain links TRBV6-1 with TRBJ1-2, with no clear D. V was clipped by 2 bases and J by 4 bases, with 14 bases between them. This CDR3 has 15 residues. CDR1 and CDR2 (germline): MNHNS, SASEGT. Written as DNA, the CDR3 is TGTGCCAGCAGTGAAACCCTGGGTCGGGGCTATGGCTACACCTTC. Its protein product is CASSETLGRGYGYTF.

The V call is TRBV28, the J call TRBJ2-2; the D gene is possibly TRBD1 (6 bases). V was cut by 6 bases and J by 1 base, with 12 bases left in between. The germline V gene encodes CDR1 MDHEN and CDR2 SYDVKM. This CDR3 comprises 15 residues. The CDR3 nucleotides are TGTGCCAGCAGGCGAACAGGGAGGAACACCGGGGAGCTGTTTTTT. Its protein product is CASRRTGRNTGELFF. The variable domain in full, completed from reference TRBV28 and TRBJ2-2, reads DVKVTQSSRYLVKRTGEKVFLECVQDMDHENMFWYRQDPGLGLRLIYFSYDVKMKEKGDIPEGYSVSREKKERFSLILESASTNQTSMYLCASRRTGRNTGELFFGEGSRLTVL.

The chain couples TRBV5-1 to TRBJ2-1, with D perhaps TRBD2 (6 bases). This CDR3 has 15 amino acids. V was clipped by 7 bases and J by 3 bases, with 17 bases between them. Germline values: CDR1 SGHRS, CDR2 YFSETQ. The chain's CDR3 is CASVAYGGNYNEQFF. In DNA form, the CDR3 reads TGCGCCAGCGTGGCTTATGGCGGGAACTACAATGAGCAGTTCTTC.

The chain combines TRBV27 with TRBJ2-1; TRBD2 aligns across 8 bases. The J segment lost 8 bases and the V segment lost 6 bases, leaving 3 bases of the junction unmatched. Germline assignment: CDR1 MNHEY and CDR2 SMNVEV (reference sequence). The CDR3 totals 12 residues. CDR3 nucleotide sequence: TGTGCCAGCAGCCTAGCGGGCTATGAGCAGTTCTTC. This codes for CASSLAGYEQFF.

The V gene is TRBV2, the J gene TRBJ2-1, with 7 nucleotides matching TRBD1. V lost 8 bases and J lost 4; bases outside the gene matches: 8. Germline V gene lookup returns CDR1 SNHLY and CDR2 FYNNEI. CDR3 length: 14 residues. In DNA form, the CDR3 reads TGTGCCAGCTACAGGGGTTCGGGGTACAATGAGCAGTTCTTC. This translates into CASYRGSGYNEQFF.

The J gene is TRBJ2-7, the V gene TRBV7-6; tentative D call: TRBD1 (6 bases). This CDR3 is built from 15 residues. CDR1 and CDR2 from the germline V gene are SGHVS and FNYEAQ. V lost 1 base and J 7 bases, leaving 17 bases between the germline ends. CDR3 residues: CASSLGGRGPGEQYF. CDR3 nucleotides: TGTGCCAGCAGCTTAGGGGGCAGGGGACCCGGTGAGCAGTACTTC.

This chain uses TRBV14 with TRBJ1-1; D perhaps matches TRBD1 (6 bases). V lost 3 bases, J lost 4 bases, and 9 bases lay in between. CDR3 length: 13 amino acids. The germline V gene has CDR1 SGHDN and CDR2 FVKESK. The CDR3 sequence: CASSQGRGTEAFF. The CDR3 DNA reads TGTGCCAGCAGCCAGGGCAGGGGCACTGAAGCTTTCTTT.

The genes are TRBV29-1 and TRBJ1-2; D is possibly TRBD1 (5 bases). Germline V gene sequence: CDR1 SQVTM, CDR2 ANQGSEA. V was shortened by 3 bases and J by 4 bases, with 15 bases between the two germline ends. CDR3 length: 14 residues. CDR3 DNA sequence: TGCAGCGTTGATATGGCCGGGACCTCCTATGGCTACACCTTC. Protein product: CSVDMAGTSYGYTF.

The rearrangement joins TRBV9 to TRBJ2-7; 11 nucleotides align to TRBD2. The CDR3 loop spans 16 amino acids. Trimming removed 3 bases from V and 3 bases from J; junction bases left unmatched: 8. CDR1 and CDR2 (germline): SGDLS, YYNGEE. The DNA for the CDR3 is TGTGCCAGCAGCGCCGGGGGGACTAGCGGAAACTACGAGCAGTACTTC. Its translation is CASSAGGTSGNYEQYF.

This clone was seen a few times. The J gene is TRBJ2-7, the V gene TRBV27; the match to TRBD2 covers 9 bases. Germline assignment: CDR1 MNHEY and CDR2 SMNVEV (reference sequence). V lost 3 bases and J lost 0; bases outside the gene matches: 3. The CDR3 covers 15 residues. CDR3 sequence: CASSFLAGSSYEQYF. CDR3 bases: TGTGCCAGCAGTTTCCTAGCGGGGTCCTCCTACGAGCAGTACTTC.

By its share, this clone is hyperexpanded. The V and J genes are TRBV6-1 and TRBJ2-2, with D possibly TRBD2 on 6 matching bases. This CDR3 has 14 amino acids. In germline, CDR1 is MNHNS, CDR2 SASEGT. Trimming cost V 8 bases and J 4 bases, with 14 bases left between them. This CDR3 is CASPTTTSTGELFF. The CDR3 coding sequence is TGTGCCAGCCCGACTACGACTAGCACCGGGGAGCTGTTTTTT.

The count of this clone is one. This chain connects TRBV29-1 to TRBJ1-1, with D perhaps matching TRBD1 (6 bases). Germline CDR1 SQVTM, CDR2 ANQGSEA. The CDR3 is 13 residues long. Trimming took off 4 bases at V and 1 base at J, with 10 bases between the two ends. CDR3 bases: TGCAGCGTTGGCAAGACAGGGAACACTGAAGCTTTCTTT. It encodes CSVGKTGNTEAFF.

This clone was seen a few times. This sequence joins TRBV10-3 and TRBJ1-2, with D hard to call. Per the germline V gene, CDR1 is ENHRY and CDR2 is SYGVKD. The CDR3 spans 12 residues. Trimming stripped 7 bases from V and 8 bases from J, with 14 bases between. For the CDR3, the DNA is TGTGCCATCACAGGCCGGAAGGAGGGCTACACCTTC. Its protein is CAITGRKEGYTF.

This rearrangement joins TRBV20-1 to TRBJ2-7; tentative D call: TRBD2 (5 bases). Between the trimmed V and J ends, which lost 5 bases and 3 bases, there was a span of 8 bases. The CDR3 totals 11 residues. Germline CDR1 is DFQATT and CDR2 is SNEGSKA (reference sequence). CDR3: CSAARGYEQYF. In DNA form, the CDR3 reads TGCAGTGCTGCTCGGGGCTACGAGCAGTACTTC.

This chain links TRBV10-2 with TRBJ2-3; no firm D call. The CDR3 is 13 residues long. Germline values: CDR1 WSHSY, CDR2 SAAADI. V lost 3 bases and J 3 bases, leaving 7 bases between the germline ends. CDR3 loop: CASSDPETDTQYF. The CDR3 coding sequence is TGCGCCAGCAGTGACCCGGAGACAGATACGCAGTATTTT.

V is TRBV4-1 and J is TRBJ1-5; D call uncertain. The germline V and J ends were trimmed by 3 bases and 7 bases, with 10 bases remaining between them. The length of the CDR3 is 13 residues. Germline V gene lookup returns CDR1 MGHRA and CDR2 YSYEKL. CDR3 coding DNA: TGCGCCAGCAGCCATTCCGAGCTCCAGCCCCAGCATTTT. This gives the protein CASSHSELQPQHF.

This clone was counted between two and nine times. This sequence joins TRBV7-9 and TRBJ2-1, with D tentatively TRBD2 (6 bases). CDR3 length: 14 residues. CDR1 and CDR2 (germline): SEHNR, FQNEAQ (reference sequence). Trimming removed 1 base from V and 5 bases from J, with 9 bases in between. CDR3 nucleotides: TGTGCCAGCAGCTTAGGACTAGTGGACAATGAGCAGTTCTTC. It specifies CASSLGLVDNEQFF.

This rearrangement joins TRBV27 to TRBJ1-5; D possibly corresponds to TRBD1 (6 bases). The length of the CDR3 is 15 residues. The germline V and J ends were trimmed by 2 bases and 2 bases, with 10 bases remaining between them. In germline, CDR1 is MNHEY, CDR2 SMNVEV (reference sequence). CDR3 sequence reads: CASSLREGGNQPQHF. CDR3 in DNA: TGTGCCAGCAGTTTACGAGAGGGGGGCAATCAGCCCCAGCATTTT.

The chain employs TRBV11-2 and TRBJ2-7, with no clear D. There are 15 residues in the CDR3. With 0 bases removed from V and 2 bases from J, the gap between germline ends came to 11 bases. Germline assignment: CDR1 SGHAT and CDR2 FQNNGV. In nucleotides, the CDR3 is TGTGCCAGCAGCTTAGATCACCATGAGGCCTACGAGCAGTACTTC. Its protein product is CASSLDHHEAYEQYF.

The chain carries TRBV30 and TRBJ2-1; possible D gene TRBD1, 5 bases. The CDR3 runs 12 residues. CDR1 and CDR2 from the germline V gene are GTSNPN and SVGIG (reference sequence). The V and J ends lost 0 bases and 8 bases respectively, with 8 bases between them. CDR3 sequence: CAWSVLGHEQFF. CDR3 bases: TGTGCCTGGAGTGTACTGGGGCATGAGCAGTTCTTC.

The V and J genes are TRBV7-2 and TRBJ1-5; D possibly corresponds to TRBD1 (5 bases). Germline CDR1 and CDR2: SGHTA and FQGNSA. This CDR3 is 14 amino acids long. The V end was cut by 5 bases, the J end by 3 bases, with 11 bases between. CDR3 nucleotide sequence: TGTGCCAGCAGCGAGGGACCTCTCAATCAGCCCCAGCATTTT. It yields the protein CASSEGPLNQPQHF. The full variable domain, its missing parts supplied by reference TRBV7-2 and TRBJ1-5, is GAGVSQSPSNKVTEKGKDVELRCDPISGHTALYWYRQSLGQGLEFLIYFQGNSAPDKSGLPSDRFSAERTGGSVSTLTIQRTQQEDSAVYLCASSEGPLNQPQHFGDGTRLSIL.

The gene calls are TRBV19 and TRBJ1-2, with unresolved D. With 4 bases removed from V and 4 bases from J, the gap between germline ends came to 4 bases. Germline V gives CDR1 LNHDA, CDR2 SQIVND (reference sequence). The CDR3 loop spans 11 amino acids. The CDR3 loop is CASSRSYGYTF. The CDR3 DNA sequence: TGTGCCAGTAGTAGAAGCTATGGCTACACCTTC.

This clone was counted once. V gene TRBV11-2 combines with J gene TRBJ2-1; 7 nucleotides agree with TRBD2. The trim removed 8 bases at V and 9 bases at J, leaving 19 bases unmatched. The CDR3 runs 16 residues. Germline V gene lookup returns CDR1 SGHAT and CDR2 FQNNGV. DNA for the CDR3: TGTGCCAGCCGAAAGCGGGATCGCCCCGGGGACGGTGAGCAGTTCTTC. This codes for CASRKRDRPGDGEQFF.

The chain joins TRBV4-2 to TRBJ2-1; 9 nucleotides agree with TRBD2. Losses at the gene ends were 4 bases for V and 0 bases for J; bases not matched to a gene: 10. This CDR3 has 18 amino acids. The germline gives CDR1 LGHNA, CDR2 YNFKEQ. The CDR3 DNA reads as TGTGCCAGCAGCCCGCGAACCCGAGCGGGAGGCTCCTACAATGAGCAGTTCTTC. Protein sequence: CASSPRTRAGGSYNEQFF.

Notes on this clone: At one end, the junction sequence differs from germline, possibly due to a read error. The chain couples TRBV7-2 to TRBJ1-3; D is undetermined. This CDR3 region has 17 residues. Germline assignment: CDR1 SGHTA and CDR2 FQGNSA. The chain's CDR3 is CASSQRHGGRRGNTIYF. The CDR3 nucleotides are TGCGCCAGCAGCCAAAGACACGGCGGAAGAAGGGGAAACACCATATATTTT.

V gene TRBV15 combines with J gene TRBJ1-2, with D possibly being TRBD1 (6 bases). V lost 5 bases to trimming and J lost 4 bases, with 14 bases between them. Germline CDR1 and CDR2: LNHNV and YYDKDF (reference sequence). The CDR3 is 14 residues long. CDR3 protein: CATSGPTGSYGYTF. The DNA of the CDR3 is TGTGCCACCAGCGGACCGACAGGAAGCTATGGCTACACCTTC.